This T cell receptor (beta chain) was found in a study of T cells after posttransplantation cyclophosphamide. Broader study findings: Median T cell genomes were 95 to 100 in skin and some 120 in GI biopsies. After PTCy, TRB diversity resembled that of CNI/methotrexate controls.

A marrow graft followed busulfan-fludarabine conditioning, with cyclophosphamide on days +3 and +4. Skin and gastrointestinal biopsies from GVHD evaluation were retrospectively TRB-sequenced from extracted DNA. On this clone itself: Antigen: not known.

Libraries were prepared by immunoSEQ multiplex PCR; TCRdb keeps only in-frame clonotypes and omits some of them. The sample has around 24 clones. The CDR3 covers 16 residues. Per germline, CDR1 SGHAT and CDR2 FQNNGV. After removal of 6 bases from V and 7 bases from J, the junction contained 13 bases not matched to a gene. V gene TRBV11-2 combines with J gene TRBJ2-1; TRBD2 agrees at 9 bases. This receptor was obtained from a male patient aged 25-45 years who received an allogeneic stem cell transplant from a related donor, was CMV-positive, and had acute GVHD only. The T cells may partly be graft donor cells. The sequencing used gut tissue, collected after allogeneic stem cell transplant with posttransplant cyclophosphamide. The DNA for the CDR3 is TGTGCCAGCAGTTGGCCGGGACTAGCCTCCTTTAATGAGCAGTTCTTC. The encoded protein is CASSWPGLASFNEQFF.